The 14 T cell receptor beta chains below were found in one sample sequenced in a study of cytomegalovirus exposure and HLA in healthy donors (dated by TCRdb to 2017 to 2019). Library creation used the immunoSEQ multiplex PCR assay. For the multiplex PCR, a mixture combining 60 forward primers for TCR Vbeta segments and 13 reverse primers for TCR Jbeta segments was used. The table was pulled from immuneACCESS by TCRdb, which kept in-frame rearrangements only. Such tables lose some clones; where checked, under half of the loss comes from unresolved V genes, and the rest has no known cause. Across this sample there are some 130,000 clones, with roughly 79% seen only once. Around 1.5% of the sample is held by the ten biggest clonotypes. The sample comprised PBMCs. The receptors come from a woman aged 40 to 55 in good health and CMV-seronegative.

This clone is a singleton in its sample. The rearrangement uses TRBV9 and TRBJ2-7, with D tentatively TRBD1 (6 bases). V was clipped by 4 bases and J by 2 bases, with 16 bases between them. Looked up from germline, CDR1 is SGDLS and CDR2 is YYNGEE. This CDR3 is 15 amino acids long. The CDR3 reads CASSPDSSATYEQYF. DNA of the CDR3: TGTGCCAGCAGCCCGGACAGCTCCGCCACCTACGAGCAGTACTTC. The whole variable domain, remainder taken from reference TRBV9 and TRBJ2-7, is DSGVTQTPKHLITATGQRVTLRCSPRSGDLSVYWYQQSLDQGLQFLIQYYNGEERAKGNILERFSAQQFPDLHSELNLSSLELGDSALYFCASSPDSSATYEQYFGPGTRLTVT.

CDR3 sequence: CSVETGRSDGYTF. DNA for the CDR3: TGCAGCGTGGAAACGGGGAGAAGCGATGGCTACACCTTC. The genes are TRBV29-1 and TRBJ1-2; D not certain. Germline V lookup: CDR1 SQVTM, CDR2 ANQGSEA. This CDR3 is built from 13 residues. V was clipped by 6 bases and J by 6 bases, with 17 bases between them. The whole variable domain, filled in from reference TRBV29-1 and TRBJ1-2, reads SAVISQKPSRDICQRGTSLTIQCQVDSQVTMMFWYRQQPGQSLTLIATANQGSEATYESGFVIDKFPISRPNLTFSTLTVSNMSPEDSSIYLCSVETGRSDGYTFGSGTRLTVV.

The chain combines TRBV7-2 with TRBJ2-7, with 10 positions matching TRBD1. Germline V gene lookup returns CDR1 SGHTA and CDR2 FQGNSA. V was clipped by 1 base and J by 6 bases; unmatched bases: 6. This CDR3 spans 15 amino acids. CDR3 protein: CASSLVPGQGGEQYF. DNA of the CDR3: TGTGCCAGCAGCTTAGTTCCCGGACAGGGGGGCGAGCAGTACTTC.

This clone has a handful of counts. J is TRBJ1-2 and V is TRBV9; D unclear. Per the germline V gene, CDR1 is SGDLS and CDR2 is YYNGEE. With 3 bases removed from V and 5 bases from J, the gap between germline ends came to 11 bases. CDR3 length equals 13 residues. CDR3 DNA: TGTGCCAGCAGCGCTCGGACTGATTATGGCTACACCTTC. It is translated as CASSARTDYGYTF.

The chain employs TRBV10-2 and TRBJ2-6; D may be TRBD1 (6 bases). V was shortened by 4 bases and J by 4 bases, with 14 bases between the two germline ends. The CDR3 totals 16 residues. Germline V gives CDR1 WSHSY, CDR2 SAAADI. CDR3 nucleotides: TGCGCCAGCAGTGTTGACAGGTCCTGGGGGGCCAACGTCCTGACTTTC. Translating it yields CASSVDRSWGANVLTF.

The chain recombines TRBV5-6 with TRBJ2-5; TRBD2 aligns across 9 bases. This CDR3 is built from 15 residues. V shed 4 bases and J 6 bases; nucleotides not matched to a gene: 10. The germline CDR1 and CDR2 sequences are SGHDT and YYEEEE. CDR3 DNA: TGTGCCAGCAGCAGATTGCGGGGGGGCCAGAAGACCCAGTACTTC. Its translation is CASSRLRGGQKTQYF.

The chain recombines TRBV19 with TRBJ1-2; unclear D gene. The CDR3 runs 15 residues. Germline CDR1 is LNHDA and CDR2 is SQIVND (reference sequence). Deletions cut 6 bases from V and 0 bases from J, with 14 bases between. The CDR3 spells CASSEWTTTNYGYTF. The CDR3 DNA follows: TGTGCCAGTAGCGAATGGACTACTACTAACTATGGCTACACCTTC.

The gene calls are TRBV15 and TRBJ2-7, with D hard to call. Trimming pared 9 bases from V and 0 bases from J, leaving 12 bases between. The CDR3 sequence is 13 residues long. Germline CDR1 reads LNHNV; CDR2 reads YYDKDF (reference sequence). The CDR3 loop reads CATRSWSSYEQYF. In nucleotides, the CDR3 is TGTGCCACAAGGTCGTGGAGCTCCTACGAGCAGTACTTC.

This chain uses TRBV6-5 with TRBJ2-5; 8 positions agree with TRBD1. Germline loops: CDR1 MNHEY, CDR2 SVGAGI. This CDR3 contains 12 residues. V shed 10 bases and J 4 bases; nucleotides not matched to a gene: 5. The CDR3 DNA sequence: TGTGCCACCAGGACAGGGCTAGAGACCCAGTACTTC. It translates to CATRTGLETQYF.

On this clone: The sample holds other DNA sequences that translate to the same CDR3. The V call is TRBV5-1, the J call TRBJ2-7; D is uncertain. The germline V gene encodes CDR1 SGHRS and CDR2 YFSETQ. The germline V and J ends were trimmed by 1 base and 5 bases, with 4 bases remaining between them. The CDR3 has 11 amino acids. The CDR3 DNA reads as TGCGCCAGCAGCTTGTCTAACGAGCAGTACTTC. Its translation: CASSLSNEQYF.

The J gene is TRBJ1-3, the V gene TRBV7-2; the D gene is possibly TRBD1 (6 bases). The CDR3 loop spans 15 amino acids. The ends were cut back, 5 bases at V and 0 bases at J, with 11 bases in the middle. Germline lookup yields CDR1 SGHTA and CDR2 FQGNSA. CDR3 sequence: CASSMDSSSGNTIYF. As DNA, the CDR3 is TGTGCCAGCAGCATGGACAGCTCCTCTGGAAACACCATATATTTT.

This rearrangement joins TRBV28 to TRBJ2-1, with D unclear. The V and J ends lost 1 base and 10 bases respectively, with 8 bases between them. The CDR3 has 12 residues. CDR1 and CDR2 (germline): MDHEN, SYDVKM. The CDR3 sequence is CASSLSRAEQFF. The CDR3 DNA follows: TGTGCCAGCAGTTTATCTCGAGCCGAGCAGTTCTTC.

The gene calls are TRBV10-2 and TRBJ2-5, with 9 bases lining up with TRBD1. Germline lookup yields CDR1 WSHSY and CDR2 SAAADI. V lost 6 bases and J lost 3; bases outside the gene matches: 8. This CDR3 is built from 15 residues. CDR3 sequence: CASSDRGANEETQYF. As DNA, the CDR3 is TGCGCCAGCAGCGACAGGGGGGCCAATGAAGAGACCCAGTACTTC.

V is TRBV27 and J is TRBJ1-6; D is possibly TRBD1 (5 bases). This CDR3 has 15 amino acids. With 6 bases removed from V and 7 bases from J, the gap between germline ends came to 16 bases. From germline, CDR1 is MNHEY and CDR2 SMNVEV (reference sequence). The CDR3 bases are TGTGCCAGCAGGTACACGGTAAACAGGAATTCACCCCTCCACTTT. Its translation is CASRYTVNRNSPLHF.